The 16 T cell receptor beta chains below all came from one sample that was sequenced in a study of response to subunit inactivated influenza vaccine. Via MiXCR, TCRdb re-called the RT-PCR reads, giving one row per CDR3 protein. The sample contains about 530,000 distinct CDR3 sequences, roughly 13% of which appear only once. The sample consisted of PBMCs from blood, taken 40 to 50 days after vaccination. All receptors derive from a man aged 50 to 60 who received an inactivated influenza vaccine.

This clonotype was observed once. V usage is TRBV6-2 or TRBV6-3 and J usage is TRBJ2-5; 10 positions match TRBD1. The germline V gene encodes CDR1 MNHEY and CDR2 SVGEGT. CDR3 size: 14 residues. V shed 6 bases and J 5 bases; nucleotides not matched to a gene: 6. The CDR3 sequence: CASRRDRGWETQYF. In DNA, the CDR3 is TGTGCCAGCAGACGGGACAGGGGATGGGAGACCCAGTACTTC.

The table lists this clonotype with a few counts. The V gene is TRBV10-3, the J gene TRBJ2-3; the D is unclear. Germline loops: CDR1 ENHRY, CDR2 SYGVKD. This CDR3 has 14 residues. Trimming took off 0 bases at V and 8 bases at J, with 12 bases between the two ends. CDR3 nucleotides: TGTGCCATCAGTGAGTCGAGGCCCCCAGGTACGCAGTATTTT. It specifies CAISESRPPGTQYF.

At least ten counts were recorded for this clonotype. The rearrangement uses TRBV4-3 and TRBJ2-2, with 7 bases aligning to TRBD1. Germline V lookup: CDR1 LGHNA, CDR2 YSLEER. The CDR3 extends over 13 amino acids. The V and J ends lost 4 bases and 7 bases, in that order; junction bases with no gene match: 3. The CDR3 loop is CASSPGGIGELFF. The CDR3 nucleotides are TGCGCCAGCAGCCCAGGGGGAATCGGGGAGCTGTTTTTT.

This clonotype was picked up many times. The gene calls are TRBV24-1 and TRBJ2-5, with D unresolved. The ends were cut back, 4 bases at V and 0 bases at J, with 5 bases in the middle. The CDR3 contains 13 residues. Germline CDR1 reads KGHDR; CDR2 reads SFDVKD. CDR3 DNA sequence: TGTGCCACCAGTGACCAGTACCAAGAGACCCAGTACTTC. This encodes CATSDQYQETQYF.

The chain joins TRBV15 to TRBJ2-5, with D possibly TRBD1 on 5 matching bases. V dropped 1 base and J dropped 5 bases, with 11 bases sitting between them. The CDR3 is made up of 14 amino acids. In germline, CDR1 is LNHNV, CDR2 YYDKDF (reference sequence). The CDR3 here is CATSRVQGWETQYF. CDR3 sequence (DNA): TGTGCCACCAGCAGAGTCCAGGGATGGGAGACCCAGTACTTC.

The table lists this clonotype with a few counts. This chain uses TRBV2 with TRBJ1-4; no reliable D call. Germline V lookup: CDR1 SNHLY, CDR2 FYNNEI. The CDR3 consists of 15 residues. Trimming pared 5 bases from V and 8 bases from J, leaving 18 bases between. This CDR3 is CASSTRGTLGEKLFF. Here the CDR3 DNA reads TGTGCCAGCAGTACGCGGGGTACCCTAGGCGAAAAACTGTTTTTT. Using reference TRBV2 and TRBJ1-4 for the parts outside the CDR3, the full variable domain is EPEVTQTPSHQVTQMGQEVILRCVPISNHLYFYWYRQILGQKVEFLVSFYNNEISEKSEIFDDQFSVERPDGSNFTLKIRSTKLEDSAMYFCASSTRGTLGEKLFFGSGTQLSVL.

The CDR3 spells CASGTGAVETQYF. CDR3 coding DNA: TGCGCCAGCGGGACAGGGGCGGTCGAGACCCAGTACTTC. The chain is built from TRBV5-1 and TRBJ2-5, with 10 bases fitting TRBD1. J gave up 5 bases and V 7 bases, and 5 bases lay outside the gene matches. CDR3 length: 13 residues. Germline-derived CDR1 and CDR2 are SGHRS and YFSETQ.

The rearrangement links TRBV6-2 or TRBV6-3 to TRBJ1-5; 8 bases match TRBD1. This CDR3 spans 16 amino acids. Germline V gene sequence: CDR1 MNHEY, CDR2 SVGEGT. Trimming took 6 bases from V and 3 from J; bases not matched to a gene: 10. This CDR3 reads CASRRTGPLNNQPQHF. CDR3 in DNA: TGTGCCAGCAGACGGACAGGGCCCCTTAACAATCAGCCCCAGCATTTT.

CDR3 residues: CASSQALGSPLHF. CDR3 DNA: TGCGCCAGCAGCCAAGCCCTGGGTTCACCCCTCCACTTT. The chain links TRBV4-1 to TRBJ1-6; no clear D gene. V was shortened by 1 base and J by 9 bases, with 7 bases between the two germline ends. CDR3 length equals 13 residues. Germline loops: CDR1 MGHRA, CDR2 YSYEKL.

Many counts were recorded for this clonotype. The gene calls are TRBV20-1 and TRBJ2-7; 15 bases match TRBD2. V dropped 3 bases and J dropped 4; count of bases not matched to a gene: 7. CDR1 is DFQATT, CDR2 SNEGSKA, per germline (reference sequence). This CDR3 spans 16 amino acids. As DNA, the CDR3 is TGCAGTGCTAGGGGGACTAGCGGGGGGTTGGGTTACGAGCAGTACTTC. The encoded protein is CSARGTSGGLGYEQYF.

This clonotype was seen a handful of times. CDR3 in amino acids: CASSYVRSSYEQYF. The CDR3 DNA follows: TGTGCCAGCAGTTACGTCAGGTCTAGCTACGAGCAGTACTTC. The V and J genes are TRBV6-5 and TRBJ2-7, with unresolved D. Trimming cost V 2 bases and J 3 bases, with 11 bases left between them. Germline CDR1 and CDR2: MNHEY and SVGAGI. The CDR3 is 14 residues long.

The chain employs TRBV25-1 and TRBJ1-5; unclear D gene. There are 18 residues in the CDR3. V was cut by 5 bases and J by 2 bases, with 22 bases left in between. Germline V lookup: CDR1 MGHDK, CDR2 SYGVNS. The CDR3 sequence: CASSTSPARGRGNQPQHF. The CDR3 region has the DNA TGTGCCAGCAGTACTTCCCCGGCTCGAGGAAGGGGCAATCAGCCCCAGCATTTT.

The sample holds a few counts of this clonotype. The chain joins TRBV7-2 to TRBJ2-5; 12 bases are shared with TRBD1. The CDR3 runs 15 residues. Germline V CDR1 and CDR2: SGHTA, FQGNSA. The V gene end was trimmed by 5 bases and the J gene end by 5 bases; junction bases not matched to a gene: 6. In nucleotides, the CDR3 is TGTGCCAGCAGCGCCCCGGGACAGGGGGCGGAGACCCAGTACTTC. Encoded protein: CASSAPGQGAETQYF. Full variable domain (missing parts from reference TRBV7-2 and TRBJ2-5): GAGVSQSPSNKVTEKGKDVELRCDPISGHTALYWYRQSLGQGLEFLIYFQGNSAPDKSGLPSDRFSAERTGGSVSTLTIQRTQQEDSAVYLCASSAPGQGAETQYFGPGTRLLVL.

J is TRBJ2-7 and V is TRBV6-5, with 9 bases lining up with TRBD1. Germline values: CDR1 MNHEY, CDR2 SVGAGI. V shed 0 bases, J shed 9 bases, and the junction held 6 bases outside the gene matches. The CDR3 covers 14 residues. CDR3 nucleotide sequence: TGTGCCAGCAGTTACTCACAGGGGGCGCCGGGGCAGTACTTC. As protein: CASSYSQGAPGQYF.

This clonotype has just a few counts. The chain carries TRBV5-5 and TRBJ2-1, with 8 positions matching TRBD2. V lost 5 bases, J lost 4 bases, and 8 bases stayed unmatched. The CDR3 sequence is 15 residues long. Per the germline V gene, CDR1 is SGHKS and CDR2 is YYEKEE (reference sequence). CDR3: CASSLKGLDYNEQFF. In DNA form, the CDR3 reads TGTGCCAGCAGTTTGAAGGGACTAGATTACAATGAGCAGTTCTTC.

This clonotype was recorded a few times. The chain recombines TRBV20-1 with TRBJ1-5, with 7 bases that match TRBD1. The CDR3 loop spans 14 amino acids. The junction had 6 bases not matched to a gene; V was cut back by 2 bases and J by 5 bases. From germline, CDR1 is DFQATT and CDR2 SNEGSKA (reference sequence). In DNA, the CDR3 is TGCAGTGCTAGAACTAAGGGACAGCATCAGCCCCAGCATTTT. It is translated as CSARTKGQHQPQHF.